This passage covers 30 T cell receptor beta chains from one sample sequenced in a study of early T cells in non-severe SARS-CoV-2 infection listed by TCRdb under 2021. Receptors were amplified or captured by 5' RACE. Sequenced on a NextSeq 500. In-frame beta chains were kept once TCRdb had trimmed the public reads at Q25 with fastp and called clones with MiXCR. A single entry per CDR3 protein holds the most common genes and DNA from its merged rows. The sample table holds tens of thousands of distinct CDR3 sequences, of which over 4% were seen once. Approximately 7.8% of the sample is taken by the ten largest. Sequencing input: whole blood. The receptors here all came from an adult who was a healthcare worker with PCR-confirmed SARS-CoV-2 infection or an uninfected control (not recorded which).

This clonotype was detected many times. The chain employs TRBV12-3 or TRBV12-4 and TRBJ1-2; D uncertain. CDR3 length: 14 residues. V was cut by 2 bases and J by 4 bases, with 11 bases left in between. The CDR3 bases are TGTGCCAGCAGTTTAATCGGTGATATCTATGGCTACACCTTC. It specifies CASSLIGDIYGYTF.

Ten or more counts support this clonotype. The chain combines TRBV24-1 with TRBJ2-3; D gene uncertain. CDR3 length equals 17 residues. The germline V and J ends were trimmed by 5 bases and 3 bases, with 20 bases remaining between them. CDR1 and CDR2 from the germline V gene are KGHDR and SFDVKD. CDR3 sequence (DNA): TGTGCCACCAGTGCGGGTCGGCTTTCCCCTCTTACAGATACGCAGTATTTT. It codes for CATSAGRLSPLTDTQYF.

This clonotype came up a few times. This sequence joins TRBV7-2 and TRBJ2-7; D gene unclear. Trimming took 0 bases from V and 0 from J, leaving 6 bases between them. Looked up from germline, CDR1 is SGHTA and CDR2 is FQGNSA. The CDR3 contains 14 residues. CDR3 sequence reads: CASSLAPSSYEQYF. DNA for the CDR3: TGTGCCAGCAGCTTAGCGCCTAGCTCCTACGAGCAGTACTTC.

The chain carries TRBV18 and TRBJ2-1; TRBD2 matches at 7 bases. CDR1 KGHSH and CDR2 LQKENI come from the germline V gene. The CDR3 covers 14 residues. V was pared by 6 bases and J by 9 bases, with 11 bases of the junction left unmatched. CDR3 DNA sequence: TGTGCCAGCTCGCCCGGGGGGTCCGTGAGTGAGCAGTTCTTC. Translated: CASSPGGSVSEQFF.

The CDR3 DNA reads TGTGCCAGCAGCAGGGACAATCAGCCCCAGCATTTT. Translated: CASSRDNQPQHF. This chain joins TRBV2 and TRBJ1-5, with D possibly TRBD1 on 5 matching bases. Trimming took off 6 bases at V and 3 bases at J, with 6 bases between the two ends. Germline V gene sequence: CDR1 SNHLY, CDR2 FYNNEI. The CDR3 spans 12 residues.

V is TRBV7-9 and J is TRBJ1-4; D unclear. CDR3 length equals 12 residues. Germline values: CDR1 SEHNR, CDR2 FQNEAQ (reference sequence). The V end was cut by 2 bases, the J end by 7 bases, with 5 bases between. CDR3 loop: CASSLKGEKLFF. The CDR3 bases are TGTGCCAGCAGCTTAAAAGGTGAAAAACTGTTTTTT.

This clonotype showed up many times. The rearrangement joins TRBV28 to TRBJ1-2; 11 bases fit TRBD1. The germline gives CDR1 MDHEN, CDR2 SYDVKM. V lost 5 bases and J lost 0; bases outside the gene matches: 11. The CDR3 is made up of 18 amino acids. The CDR3 spells CASSHSGQGAKANYGYTF. The CDR3 DNA follows: TGTGCCAGCAGTCATTCCGGACAGGGGGCGAAGGCTAACTATGGCTACACCTTC.

The table lists this clonotype with many counts. CDR3 bases: TGTGCCAGCAGCTCCGGCCTGGGGGTTGAGCAGTTCTTC. Translated: CASSSGLGVEQFF. The J gene is TRBJ2-1, the V gene TRBV13; D possibly uses TRBD1 or TRBD2 (5 bases each). CDR3 length equals 13 residues. V gave up 4 bases and J gave up 9 bases, with 13 bases separating them. CDR1 is PRHDT and CDR2 is FYEKMQ in the germline V gene (reference sequence). The full variable domain, with the rest looked up from reference TRBV13 and TRBJ2-1, is AAGVIQSPRHLIKEKRETATLKCYPIPRHDTVYWYQQGPGQDPQFLISFYEKMQSDKGSIPDRFSAQQFSDYHSELNMSSLELGDSALYFCASSSGLGVEQFFGPGTRLTVL.

The chain combines TRBV5-5 with TRBJ2-2; D is unresolved. V gave up 5 bases and J gave up 4 bases, with 15 bases separating them. Germline CDR1 SGHKS, CDR2 YYEKEE (reference sequence). This CDR3 is 15 amino acids long. This CDR3 reads CASRFYGGSTGELFF. In DNA form, the CDR3 reads TGTGCCAGCAGGTTCTATGGTGGCAGCACCGGGGAGCTGTTTTTT. Together with reference TRBV5-5 and TRBJ2-2, the CDR3 gives the full variable domain: DAGVTQSPTHLIKTRGQQVTLRCSPISGHKSVSWYQQVLGQGPQFIFQYYEKEERGRGNFPDRFSARQFPNYSSELNVNALLLGDSALYLCASRFYGGSTGELFFGEGSRLTVL.

Ten or more counts support this clonotype. This sequence joins TRBV7-9 and TRBJ2-7; D is perhaps TRBD2 (6 bases). Germline CDR1 reads SEHNR; CDR2 reads FQNEAQ (reference sequence). Trimming removed 3 bases at V and 5 bases at J, with 17 bases between. CDR3 size: 15 residues. In DNA form, the CDR3 reads TGTGCCAGCAGCTTTCTACCCGGGGGAAGCGACGAGCAGTACTTC. Translation gives CASSFLPGGSDEQYF. Using reference TRBV7-9 and TRBJ2-7 for the parts outside the CDR3, the full variable domain is DTGVSQNPRHKITKRGQNVTFRCDPISEHNRLYWYRQTLGQGPEFLTYFQNEAQLEKSRLLSDRFSAERPKGSFSTLEIQRTEQGDSAMYLCASSFLPGGSDEQYFGPGTRLTVT.

The chain links TRBV5-3 to TRBJ2-1; 10 bases are shared with TRBD2. TRBV5-3 is labeled an ORF, and its function is uncertain. V lost 0 bases, J lost 4 bases, and 13 bases stayed unmatched. This CDR3 region has 19 residues. The CDR3 DNA reads as TGTGCCAGAAGCTTGGCTGAAGTTAGCGGGGGGACCCGATACAATGAGCAGTTCTTC. It specifies CARSLAEVSGGTRYNEQFF.

This clonotype was detected ten times or more. The CDR3 loop reads CASSNSDRPGSPLHF. CDR3 sequence (DNA): TGTGCCAGCAGCAATTCTGACAGGCCGGGTTCACCCCTCCACTTT. This sequence joins TRBV7-2 and TRBJ1-6; tentative D call: TRBD1 (6 bases). Germline values: CDR1 SGHTA, CDR2 FQGNSA. The CDR3 sequence is 15 residues long. V was trimmed by 5 bases and J by 9 bases, leaving 17 bases between them.

This clonotype was counted at least ten times. This chain joins TRBV2 and TRBJ1-1; D is possibly TRBD1 (5 bases). Trimming removed 2 bases from V and 4 bases from J, with 8 bases in between. CDR3 size: 13 residues. Germline V gene sequence: CDR1 SNHLY, CDR2 FYNNEI. CDR3 DNA: TGTGCCAGCAGTGAATCGGGGGTCACTGAAGCTTTCTTT. Encoded protein: CASSESGVTEAFF.

This clonotype has ten or more counts. The chain carries TRBV5-1 and TRBJ2-1; D might be TRBD1 (5 bases). The CDR3 covers 14 residues. With 0 bases removed from V and 4 bases from J, the gap between germline ends came to 8 bases. From germline, CDR1 is SGHRS and CDR2 YFSETQ. The CDR3 coding sequence is TGCGCCAGCAGCTTGGGGGGCGTGTACAATGAGCAGTTCTTC. Its translation: CASSLGGVYNEQFF.

In its sample, this clonotype was seen many times. V is TRBV5-6 and J is TRBJ2-3; D is unclear. Trimming stripped 4 bases from V and 4 bases from J, with 13 bases between. The CDR3 has 14 amino acids. Germline-derived CDR1 and CDR2 are SGHDT and YYEEEE. CDR3 protein: CASSTRPPADTQYF. CDR3 coding DNA: TGTGCCAGCAGCACCCGGCCCCCAGCAGATACGCAGTATTTT.

This clonotype showed up many times. This chain uses TRBV2 with TRBJ2-3; 13 nucleotides line up with TRBD2. CDR3 length: 16 amino acids. V was clipped by 6 bases and J by 2 bases; unmatched bases: 5. CDR1 is SNHLY and CDR2 is FYNNEI in the germline V gene. The CDR3 nucleotides read TGTGCCAGCAGCGGGACTAGCGGGGCCCACACAGATACGCAGTATTTT. Its protein is CASSGTSGAHTDTQYF. Full variable domain (rest looked up from reference TRBV2 and TRBJ2-3): EPEVTQTPSHQVTQMGQEVILRCVPISNHLYFYWYRQILGQKVEFLVSFYNNEISEKSEIFDDQFSVERPDGSNFTLKIRSTKLEDSAMYFCASSGTSGAHTDTQYFGPGTRLTVL.

V is TRBV6-1 and J is TRBJ1-6; TRBD1 is a possible D gene (5 bases). CDR1 and CDR2 from the germline V gene are MNHNS and SASEGT. The CDR3 runs to 13 residues. Trimming cost V 8 bases and J 14 bases, with 19 bases left between them. CDR3 nucleotide sequence: TGTGCCAGCCTATGGGGGGAGACATGGACCCTCCACTTT. Translating it yields CASLWGETWTLHF.

This clonotype was observed at least ten times. As DNA, the CDR3 is TGCGCCAGCAGCCAAGATCGGCAGGAAGCTTTCTTT. Amino acid sequence: CASSQDRQEAFF. The V call is TRBV4-1, the J call TRBJ1-1; D is unresolved. Germline V gene sequence: CDR1 MGHRA, CDR2 YSYEKL. This CDR3 has 12 residues. V was cut by 0 bases and J by 8 bases, with 7 bases left in between.

Sample share makes this clonotype medium-sized (0.01 to 0.1%). The genes are TRBV7-6 and TRBJ1-1, with 8 bases identical to TRBD1. The germline gives CDR1 SGHVS, CDR2 FNYEAQ. V was pared by 4 bases and J by 4 bases, with 5 bases of the junction left unmatched. The CDR3 has 14 amino acids. In DNA form, the CDR3 reads TGTGCCAGCAGCTCTAGTGACAGGGGCACTGAAGCTTTCTTT. Translated: CASSSSDRGTEAFF. Supplemented by reference TRBV7-6 and TRBJ1-1, the full variable domain reads GAGVSQSPRYKVTKRGQDVALRCDPISGHVSLYWYRQALGQGPEFLTYFNYEAQQDKSGLPNDRFSAERPEGSISTLTIQRTEQRDSAMYRCASSSSDRGTEAFFGQGTRLTVV.

This clonotype ranks as medium-sized. The gene calls are TRBV20-1 and TRBJ2-5; no definite D call. The V end was cut by 3 bases, the J end by 1 base, with 6 bases between. Germline V CDR1 and CDR2: DFQATT, SNEGSKA (reference sequence). The CDR3 covers 12 residues. The CDR3 loop reads CSARFGQETQYF. The CDR3 bases are TGCAGTGCTAGGTTCGGCCAAGAGACCCAGTACTTC.

There are many counts of this clonotype. The chain employs TRBV19 and TRBJ1-5; D ambiguous. The CDR3 contains 15 residues. Looked up from germline, CDR1 is LNHDA and CDR2 is SQIVND (reference sequence). Between the trimmed V and J ends, which lost 2 bases and 0 bases, there was a span of 8 bases. The CDR3 DNA reads as TGTGCCAGTAGTATACCCCAAAATAGCAATCAGCCCCAGCATTTT. This gives the protein CASSIPQNSNQPQHF.

This clonotype was counted only a few times. The rearrangement links TRBV30 to TRBJ2-7; D is uncertain. The CDR3 sequence is 13 residues long. Germline V lookup: CDR1 GTSNPN, CDR2 SVGIG (reference sequence). The V and J ends lost 1 base and 1 base respectively, with 8 bases between them. The CDR3 DNA reads TGTGCCTGGAGTGAGCACGGATCCTACGAGCAGTACTTC. It translates to CAWSEHGSYEQYF.

This clonotype was seen many times. V usage is TRBV24-1 and J usage is TRBJ2-7, with 7 positions matching TRBD2. The CDR3 contains 14 residues. V lost 4 bases to trimming and J lost 5 bases; unmatched junction nucleotides: 7. The germline V gene encodes CDR1 KGHDR and CDR2 SFDVKD. The CDR3 DNA reads as TGTGCCACCAGTGAGCGGGGGAAATACGACGAGCAGTACTTC. Translated: CATSERGKYDEQYF.

This clonotype was detected ten times or more. The chain carries TRBV6-5 and TRBJ1-5, with TRBD1 identical over 8 bases. V was clipped by 4 bases and J by 3 bases; unmatched bases: 5. Looked up from germline, CDR1 is MNHEY and CDR2 is SVGAGI. The CDR3 loop spans 15 amino acids. CDR3 in DNA: TGTGCCAGCAGTTCCGGGACAGGCAACAATCAGCCCCAGCATTTT. Protein: CASSSGTGNNQPQHF.

The chain is built from TRBV29-1 and TRBJ2-3, with 8 bases aligning to TRBD1. This CDR3 has 14 residues. Germline V CDR1 and CDR2: SQVTM, ANQGSEA. J was trimmed by 2 bases and V by 8 bases; bases with no gene match: 9. The CDR3 here is CSYGNRGSTDTQYF. The CDR3 DNA is TGCAGCTACGGAAACAGGGGGTCCACAGATACGCAGTATTTT.

Many counts were recorded for this clonotype. The J gene is TRBJ1-5, the V gene TRBV18; unclear D gene. Trimming removed 1 base from V and 6 bases from J, with 7 bases in between. The CDR3 consists of 13 residues. Looked up from germline, CDR1 is KGHSH and CDR2 is LQKENI. CDR3 coding DNA: TGTGCCAGCTCACCACTGCGGCTTCAGCCCCAGCATTTT. It is translated as CASSPLRLQPQHF.

There are many counts of this clonotype. The V gene is TRBV12-3 or TRBV12-4, the J gene TRBJ1-5; 8 bases match TRBD1. This CDR3 contains 18 residues. The junction had 10 bases not matched to a gene; V was cut back by 1 base and J by 2 bases. The CDR3 is CASSLGLGQGRGNQPQHF. For the CDR3, the DNA is TGTGCCAGCAGTTTAGGACTAGGACAGGGAAGGGGCAATCAGCCCCAGCATTTT.

This clonotype was observed at least ten times. The gene calls are TRBV4-3 and TRBJ2-3; D gene uncertain. Trimming removed 0 bases from V and 0 bases from J, with 7 bases in between. The CDR3 loop spans 15 amino acids. Germline CDR1 reads LGHNA; CDR2 reads YSLEER. The CDR3: CASSQDGRSTDTQYF. Written as DNA, the CDR3 is TGCGCCAGCAGCCAAGATGGGCGCAGCACAGATACGCAGTATTTT.

This clonotype showed up many times. The rearrangement joins TRBV9 to TRBJ1-2; perhaps TRBD1 as D (5 bases). CDR3 size: 15 residues. V was clipped by 0 bases and J by 8 bases, with 17 bases between them. Per the germline V gene, CDR1 is SGDLS and CDR2 is YYNGEE. CDR3 protein: CASSVGQPVSSGYTF. DNA of the CDR3: TGTGCCAGCAGCGTAGGACAGCCGGTTTCGAGCGGCTACACCTTC.

This clonotype was counted many times. This chain joins TRBV29-1 and TRBJ2-3, with 8 bases that match TRBD2. The V gene end was trimmed by 3 bases and the J gene end by 3 bases; junction bases not matched to a gene: 11. CDR3 length: 16 amino acids. The germline V gene encodes CDR1 SQVTM and CDR2 ANQGSEA. The CDR3 loop reads CSVELFGGGYTDTQYF. CDR3 nucleotides: TGCAGCGTTGAGTTATTCGGCGGGGGGTATACAGATACGCAGTATTTT.